The 23 T cell receptor beta chains below all came from one sample that was sequenced in a study of T cells in Graves' hyperthyroidism and ophthalmopathy. The investigators amplified TCR beta CDR3 regions from RNA transcripts. Initially, a first-round RT-PCR of the TCR CDR3 employed the HTBI primer set. TCRdb redid the calling of the multiplex PCR reads with MiXCR, one entry per CDR3 protein. The table lists some 560,000 distinct CDR3 sequences, about a sixth of them singletons. The sample consisted of blood. Receptors were obtained from a woman in her 30s with Graves' hyperthyroidism.

The chain employs TRBV11-2 and TRBJ2-3; possible D gene TRBD2, 6 bases. Trimming pared 5 bases from V and 4 bases from J, leaving 16 bases between. The CDR3 totals 15 residues. Per the germline V gene, CDR1 is SGHAT and CDR2 is FQNNGV. The CDR3: CASSPRGGGPDTQYF. In nucleotides, the CDR3 is TGTGCCAGCAGCCCCCGGGGCGGAGGGCCAGATACGCAGTATTTT.

With regard to this clonotype: This may stem from a read error, because a much larger clone lies one nucleotide away. The genes are TRBV20-1 and TRBJ1-1; unclear D gene. Germline V gene data show CDR1 as DFQATT and CDR2 as SNEGSKA (reference sequence). The CDR3 has 13 residues. V dropped 2 bases and J dropped 1 base, with 8 bases sitting between them. CDR3 region: CSARFGGNTEAFF. Written as DNA, the CDR3 is TGCAGTGCTAGATTCGGCGGGAACACTGAAGCTTTCTTT.

This clonotype was recorded many times. The chain uses TRBV7-9 and TRBJ2-2, with 8 bases fitting TRBD2. The CDR3 spans 16 residues. J lost 3 bases, V lost 5 bases, and 8 bases had no gene match. From germline, CDR1 is SEHNR and CDR2 FQNEAQ (reference sequence). The CDR3 DNA is TGTGCCAGCAGCGCCACAGCGGGAGATGACACCGGGGAGCTGTTTTTT. Amino acids: CASSATAGDDTGELFF.

The chain links TRBV28 to TRBJ2-4; 15 bases line up with TRBD2. Trimming took 6 bases from V and 3 from J; bases not matched to a gene: 12. CDR3 length equals 19 residues. Germline V gene lookup returns CDR1 MDHEN and CDR2 SYDVKM. This chain's CDR3 is CASSHGLAGGGWGKNIQYF. CDR3 sequence (DNA): TGTGCCAGCAGCCACGGACTAGCGGGAGGGGGTTGGGGCAAAAACATTCAGTACTTC.

This clonotype came up a few times. This chain links TRBV7-2 with TRBJ2-7; D perhaps matches TRBD2 (5 bases). CDR3 length: 16 residues. Germline V gene lookup returns CDR1 SGHTA and CDR2 FQGNSA. V was pared by 5 bases and J by 0 bases, with 17 bases between. As DNA, the CDR3 is TGTGCCAGCAGCCGTAGAACATTGGGGAGCTCCTACGAGCAGTACTTC. The encoded protein is CASSRRTLGSSYEQYF.

This clonotype has a count of ten or more. J is TRBJ2-1 and V is TRBV20-1; TRBD2 might be the D (5 bases). The CDR3 is made up of 16 amino acids. The germline CDR1 and CDR2 sequences are DFQATT and SNEGSKA (reference sequence). The germline V and J ends were trimmed by 2 bases and 4 bases, with 18 bases remaining between them. The CDR3 coding sequence is TGCAGTGCTAGAAATGTGGGCGGGTCCGTATACAATGAGCAGTTCTTC. It specifies CSARNVGGSVYNEQFF.

V is TRBV13 and J is TRBJ1-1, with 8 bases fitting TRBD1. The CDR3 loop spans 17 amino acids. Trimming at V came to 5 bases and at J to 1 base, leaving 12 bases not matched to a gene. Germline V CDR1 and CDR2: PRHDT, FYEKMQ (reference sequence). In DNA form, the CDR3 reads TGTGCCAGCAGCCCACAACTCGACAGGGGCCAGAACACTGAAGCTTTCTTT. Translated: CASSPQLDRGQNTEAFF. Full variable domain (rest looked up from reference TRBV13 and TRBJ1-1): AAGVIQSPRHLIKEKRETATLKCYPIPRHDTVYWYQQGPGQDPQFLISFYEKMQSDKGSIPDRFSAQQFSDYHSELNMSSLELGDSALYFCASSPQLDRGQNTEAFFGQGTRLTVV.

The chain joins TRBV12-5 to TRBJ2-2; the D call may be TRBD1 or TRBD2 (5 bases each). CDR3 length equals 17 residues. Germline loops: CDR1 LGHNT, CDR2 FRNRAP. V was clipped by 5 bases and J by 4 bases, with 20 bases between them. The DNA of the CDR3 is TGTGCTAGTGGTCCGGGGCCTTGGCACAATCTCACCGGGGAGCTGTTTTTT. It specifies CASGPGPWHNLTGELFF.

About this clonotype itself: This may come from a read error, since a much larger clone is one base off. The rearrangement uses TRBV7-9 and TRBJ2-7; 7 bases match TRBD2. After removal of 5 bases from V and 7 bases from J, the junction contained 14 bases not matched to a gene. Germline V CDR1 and CDR2: SEHNR, FQNEAQ (reference sequence). The CDR3 loop spans 15 amino acids. The CDR3 reads CASSPLGEPGGEQYF. CDR3 coding DNA: TGTGCCAGCAGCCCCCTGGGGGAGCCCGGGGGGGAGCAGTACTTC.

This clonotype was seen at least ten times. As DNA, the CDR3 is TGTGCCAGCAGTCAACGAAATCGGGCTAAAGAGCAGTACTTC. Translated, it gives CASSQRNRAKEQYF. This chain uses TRBV6-1 with TRBJ2-7; unclear D gene. V was cut by 5 bases and J by 7 bases, with 18 bases left in between. The CDR3 has 14 residues. Germline loops: CDR1 MNHNS, CDR2 SASEGT.

This clonotype was counted only a few times. The V call is TRBV6-2 or TRBV6-3, the J call TRBJ1-1; 9 nucleotides align to TRBD1. From germline, CDR1 is MNHEY and CDR2 SVGEGT. V dropped 5 bases and J dropped 3; count of bases not matched to a gene: 7. This CDR3 is built from 15 residues. DNA for the CDR3: TGTGCCAGCAGTCACACCGGGACAGGGTACACTGAAGCTTTCTTT. Amino acid sequence: CASSHTGTGYTEAFF.

The chain combines TRBV2 with TRBJ1-1; the D gene is possibly TRBD1 (5 bases). CDR3 size: 12 residues. Trimming took 5 bases from V and 8 from J, leaving 12 bases between them. The V gene's germline CDR1 is SNHLY and CDR2 FYNNEI. The CDR3 here is CASSTGRDEAFF. In nucleotides, the CDR3 is TGTGCCAGCAGTACGGGACGCGACGAAGCTTTCTTT.

There are a few counts of this clonotype. V and J are TRBV18 and TRBJ2-1; D is uncertain. The germline V gene has CDR1 KGHSH and CDR2 LQKENI. The CDR3 has 13 amino acids. The V gene lost 6 bases and the J gene lost 5 bases, with 11 bases spanning the gap. The CDR3 region has the DNA TGTGCCAGCTCGCCCGCTTCCCACAATGAGCAGTTCTTC. Encoded protein: CASSPASHNEQFF.

The chain is built from TRBV4-2 and TRBJ2-1; D may be TRBD1 (5 bases). Trimming pared 4 bases from V and 1 base from J, leaving 14 bases between. CDR1 is LGHNA and CDR2 is YNFKEQ in the germline V gene. CDR3 length equals 16 residues. CDR3 nucleotides: TGTGCCAGCAGCCGACAGCCGCAAATTTCCTACAATGAGCAGTTCTTC. Residues: CASSRQPQISYNEQFF.

By share, this clonotype counts as medium-sized. This chain links TRBV30 with TRBJ2-1; D uncertain. The V end lost 0 bases, the J end lost 8 bases, and 8 bases lay between the germline ends. Germline CDR1 is GTSNPN and CDR2 is SVGIG (reference sequence). The CDR3 has 12 amino acids. As DNA, the CDR3 is TGTGCCTGGAGTGTCGTTGTCCATGAGCAGTTCTTC. This sequence encodes CAWSVVVHEQFF.

V usage is TRBV20-1 and J usage is TRBJ2-5, with TRBD2 identical over 15 bases. The CDR3 extends over 17 amino acids. The V gene end was trimmed by 2 bases and the J gene end by 5 bases; junction bases not matched to a gene: 9. Germline CDR1 DFQATT, CDR2 SNEGSKA (reference sequence). In nucleotides, the CDR3 is TGCAGTGCTAGAATCCTTGGACTAGCGGGAGGGATGGAGACCCAGTACTTC. It encodes CSARILGLAGGMETQYF.

Notes on this clonotype: Being one base from a much bigger clone, this may be a read error. This rearrangement joins TRBV28 to TRBJ1-1; D unclear. In germline, CDR1 is MDHEN, CDR2 SYDVKM. The CDR3 spans 11 residues. CDR3 nucleotides: TGTGCCAGCAGTTTAAAGTATGAAGCTCTCTTT. It encodes CASSLKYEALF.

This clonotype has a handful of counts. This sequence joins TRBV29-1 and TRBJ2-3, with D perhaps matching TRBD2 (5 bases). Trimming pared 5 bases from V and 4 bases from J, leaving 10 bases between. CDR1 is SQVTM, CDR2 ANQGSEA, per germline. The CDR3 runs to 12 residues. CDR3 residues: CSVQDSADTQYF. The CDR3 bases are TGCAGCGTTCAGGACTCGGCAGATACGCAGTATTTT.

This clonotype was seen a handful of times. The rearrangement joins TRBV6-2 or TRBV6-3 to TRBJ2-7; D is perhaps TRBD1 (5 bases). Germline assignment: CDR1 MNHEY and CDR2 SVGEGT. The CDR3 is 14 residues long. With 6 bases removed from V and 4 bases from J, the gap between germline ends came to 16 bases. The CDR3 here is CASSEVPQDYEQYF. CDR3 nucleotides: TGTGCCAGCAGCGAGGTACCACAGGATTACGAGCAGTACTTC.

This clonotype came up many times. V is TRBV20-1 and J is TRBJ2-3, with D possibly matching TRBD1 (6 bases). The germline CDR1 and CDR2 sequences are DFQATT and SNEGSKA (reference sequence). Trimming took off 0 bases at V and 2 bases at J, with 9 bases between the two ends. This CDR3 comprises 14 residues. The CDR3 coding sequence is TGCAGTGCTAGAGATCGGACAGCCACAGATACGCAGTATTTT. Amino acids: CSARDRTATDTQYF.

This clonotype was counted only a few times. The rearrangement links TRBV29-1 to TRBJ2-5; perhaps TRBD2 as D (7 bases). This CDR3 comprises 15 residues. The germline V and J ends were trimmed by 7 bases and 2 bases, with 20 bases remaining between them. Germline-derived CDR1 and CDR2 are SQVTM and ANQGSEA. Here the CDR3 DNA reads TGCAGCGCGGGGGGCGGCGGGGAATCGCAAGAGACCCAGTACTTC. This sequence encodes CSAGGGGESQETQYF.

The chain employs TRBV19 and TRBJ2-2, with a possible D match to TRBD2 (6 bases). CDR1 is LNHDA and CDR2 is SQIVND in the germline V gene (reference sequence). Trimming stripped 9 bases from V and 0 bases from J, with 17 bases between. The CDR3 runs to 16 residues. CDR3 loop: CASIDLDYSNTGELFF. The DNA for the CDR3 is TGTGCCAGCATAGACTTGGACTATTCGAACACCGGGGAGCTGTTTTTT.

This clonotype was seen more than once but under ten times. The CDR3 DNA follows: TGTGCCAGCAGCTTGGGAGGGAGTTTAAACATTCAGTACTTC. Translation gives CASSLGGSLNIQYF. V usage is TRBV7-2 and J usage is TRBJ2-4, with TRBD2 matching 7 bases. Looked up from germline, CDR1 is SGHTA and CDR2 is FQGNSA. V shed 3 bases, J shed 6 bases, and the junction held 5 bases outside the gene matches. CDR3 length equals 14 residues.